This entry lists 18 T cell receptor beta chains sequenced from one sample in a study of beta chain features in type 1 diabetes. Study-level results: Type 1 diabetes patients showed a moderate but significant shortening of TCRB CDR3s in all four CD4+ subsets.

Every isolated RNA sample was fully reverse transcribed, so sequencing captured expressed TCRB transcripts. TCRdb keeps only in-frame clones here, not all; method: immunoSEQ multiplex PCR. The sample comprises approximately 600,000 clones, over 10% of which are singletons, and more than 0.095% rests with the top ten. Their antigens remain unidentified. Sequenced material: naive CD4+ T cells from blood. These receptors were collected from a man younger than 40 with type 1 diabetes.

This clone has only a few counts. The gene calls are TRBV27 and TRBJ2-1, with 7 nucleotides matching TRBD2. The germline V gene encodes CDR1 MNHEY and CDR2 SMNVEV (reference sequence). The length of the CDR3 is 13 residues. With 7 bases clipped from V and 14 bases from J, the junction kept 14 bases outside the gene matches. CDR3 region: CASNPGRGEREFF. In nucleotides, the CDR3 is TGTGCCAGCAATCCCGGACGGGGGGAACGTGAGTTCTTC.

This clone turned up a few times. The chain uses TRBV7-9 and TRBJ1-2; TRBD1 might be the D (5 bases). In germline, CDR1 is SEHNR, CDR2 FQNEAQ (reference sequence). The V and J ends lost 6 bases and 5 bases respectively, with 10 bases between them. The CDR3 has 12 amino acids. CDR3 in amino acids: CASSVPGYGYTF. The DNA of the CDR3 is TGTGCCAGCAGTGTCCCAGGGTATGGCTACACCTTC.

This clone showed up just a few times. The rearrangement joins TRBV10-3 to TRBJ2-3; D unclear. Germline CDR1 ENHRY, CDR2 SYGVKD. Trimming cost V 6 bases and J 1 base, with 8 bases left between them. The CDR3 loop spans 13 amino acids. The CDR3 region is CAISDGGTDTQYF. As DNA, the CDR3 is TGTGCCATCAGCGACGGAGGCACAGATACGCAGTATTTT.

The chain links TRBV2 to TRBJ2-7; 8 positions agree with TRBD1. The CDR3 has 13 amino acids. The V segment lost 7 bases and the J segment 5 bases; nucleotides outside the gene matches: 7. In germline, CDR1 is SNHLY, CDR2 FYNNEI. The CDR3 nucleotides read TGTGCCAGCATGTACAGGACAGGGAACGAGCAGTACTTC. This codes for CASMYRTGNEQYF.

This chain links TRBV27 with TRBJ1-4; 9 bases map to TRBD1. Germline V CDR1 and CDR2: MNHEY, SMNVEV (reference sequence). CDR3 length: 15 residues. Trimming took 3 bases from V and 6 from J; bases not matched to a gene: 5. This chain's CDR3 is CASSFPTGGYEKLFF. The CDR3 bases are TGTGCCAGCAGTTTTCCGACAGGGGGATATGAAAAACTGTTTTTT.

The chain has TRBV5-1 and TRBJ2-7, with D perhaps being TRBD1 or TRBD2 (5 bases each). V dropped 4 bases and J dropped 2 bases, with 10 bases sitting between them. Germline V gene data show CDR1 as SGHRS and CDR2 as YFSETQ. The CDR3 consists of 13 residues. CDR3 in amino acids: CASSPGTTYEQYF. CDR3 DNA sequence: TGCGCCAGCAGCCCCGGGACGACCTACGAGCAGTACTTC.

This clone has just a few counts. Other DNA sequences in the sample encode the same CDR3. The genes are TRBV7-2 and TRBJ2-5; D unresolved. The CDR3 has 13 residues. Germline CDR1 reads SGHTA; CDR2 reads FQGNSA. V was cut by 1 base and J by 0 bases, with 3 bases left in between. Here the CDR3 reads CASSLGHQETQYF. CDR3 sequence (DNA): TGTGCCAGCAGCTTAGGACACCAAGAGACCCAGTACTTC.

The chain recombines TRBV6-5 with TRBJ2-6; 8 bases agree with TRBD1. This CDR3 spans 15 amino acids. V trimming: 5 bases; J trimming: 2 bases; junction bases outside the gene matches: 2. From germline, CDR1 is MNHEY and CDR2 SVGAGI. CDR3 DNA: TGTGCCAGCAGTAAACAGGGGGCTGGGGCCAACGTCCTGACTTTC. As protein: CASSKQGAGANVLTF.

This clone has more than one count but fewer than ten. The V call is TRBV6-5, the J call TRBJ1-1, with TRBD1 matching 7 bases. The V and J ends lost 6 bases and 0 bases, in that order; junction bases with no gene match: 4. CDR3 size: 14 residues. Germline lookup yields CDR1 MNHEY and CDR2 SVGAGI. The CDR3 DNA follows: TGTGCCAGCAGCATACAGGGGATGAACACTGAAGCTTTCTTT. It encodes CASSIQGMNTEAFF.

In its sample, this clone was seen a few times. The chain combines TRBV29-1 with TRBJ1-2, with 10 positions matching TRBD1. This CDR3 has 14 amino acids. Trimming cost V 7 bases and J 7 bases; bases outside gene matches: 12. CDR1 is SQVTM and CDR2 is ANQGSEA in the germline V gene. The CDR3 DNA reads as TGCAGCGCGTCCGGGACAGGGGATATAGGTGGCTACACCTTC. Translation: CSASGTGDIGGYTF.

The gene calls are TRBV9 and TRBJ2-3; the D is unclear. Trimming removed 0 bases from V and 5 bases from J, with 7 bases in between. Germline V gene lookup returns CDR1 SGDLS and CDR2 YYNGEE. The CDR3 covers 13 residues. CDR3 residues: CASSVASEDTQYF. The CDR3 nucleotides read TGTGCCAGCAGCGTAGCATCAGAAGATACGCAGTATTTT.

This clone was counted only a few times. The rearrangement joins TRBV4-3 to TRBJ2-1; D remains unclear. V lost 0 bases and J 6 bases, leaving 9 bases between the germline ends. Per the germline V gene, CDR1 is LGHNA and CDR2 is YSLEER. The CDR3 runs to 14 residues. The DNA of the CDR3 is TGCGCCAGCAGCCAAGATGCCAGGACCAATGAGCAGTTCTTC. As protein: CASSQDARTNEQFF.

This chain connects TRBV7-8 to TRBJ2-2; 7 positions match TRBD1. Germline V lookup: CDR1 SGHVS, CDR2 FQNEAQ. CDR3 size: 16 residues. Trimming removed 5 bases from V and 0 bases from J; junction bases left unmatched: 6. The chain's CDR3 is CASSPTGTANTGELFF. The DNA for the CDR3 is TGTGCCAGCAGCCCTACCGGGACAGCGAACACCGGGGAGCTGTTTTTT.

In this sample, this clone turned up a few times. The chain combines TRBV5-1 with TRBJ1-3; no definite D call. Trimming shortened V by 0 bases and J by 0 bases, and 7 bases separated the two germline ends. Germline values: CDR1 SGHRS, CDR2 YFSETQ. This CDR3 spans 15 amino acids. The chain's CDR3 is CASSLVTASGNTIYF. CDR3 nucleotide sequence: TGCGCCAGCAGCTTGGTAACAGCCTCTGGAAACACCATATATTTT.

The chain is built from TRBV18 and TRBJ2-5; weak D call: TRBD2 (5 bases). The V gene lost 3 bases and the J gene lost 7 bases, with 15 bases spanning the gap. The germline CDR1 and CDR2 sequences are KGHSH and LQKENI. This CDR3 contains 14 residues. DNA of the CDR3: TGTGCCAGCTCACCCCGCACTAGTCCGGGGACCCAGTACTTC. Translation: CASSPRTSPGTQYF.

CDR3 loop: CASSYAGYEQYF. The CDR3 DNA sequence: TGTGCCAGCAGTTACGCGGGTTACGAGCAGTACTTC. The chain carries TRBV6-5 and TRBJ2-7, with D possibly TRBD2 on 5 matching bases. With 2 bases removed from V and 4 bases from J, the gap between germline ends came to 6 bases. The CDR3 is 12 residues long. Germline V gene sequence: CDR1 MNHEY, CDR2 SVGAGI.

Only a few counts were recorded for this clone. The genes are TRBV29-1 and TRBJ2-2; possibly TRBD1 for D (6 bases). This CDR3 has 14 residues. V was trimmed by 7 bases and J by 4 bases, leaving 16 bases between them. From germline, CDR1 is SQVTM and CDR2 ANQGSEA. DNA of the CDR3: TGCAGCGCATACCGGCAGGGGAGCACCGGGGAGCTGTTTTTT. The encoded protein is CSAYRQGSTGELFF.

This clone has only a few counts. The V and J genes are TRBV7-9 and TRBJ1-5; perhaps TRBD1 as D (5 bases). Trimming took 6 bases from V and 6 from J, leaving 15 bases between them. CDR1 and CDR2 (germline): SEHNR, FQNEAQ (reference sequence). The CDR3 sequence is 14 residues long. The CDR3 bases are TGTGCCAGCAGTGCAAGCGGGGGGACTCAGCCCCAGCATTTT. Translation gives CASSASGGTQPQHF.